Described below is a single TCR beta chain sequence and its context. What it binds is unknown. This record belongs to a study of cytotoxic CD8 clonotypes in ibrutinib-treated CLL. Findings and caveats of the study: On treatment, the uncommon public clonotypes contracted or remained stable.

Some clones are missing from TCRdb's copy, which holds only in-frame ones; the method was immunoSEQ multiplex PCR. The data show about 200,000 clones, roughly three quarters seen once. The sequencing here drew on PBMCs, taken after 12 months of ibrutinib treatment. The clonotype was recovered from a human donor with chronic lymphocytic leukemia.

The CDR3 DNA sequence: TGTGCCAGCAGTCGCCGGGACGGGGACAATCAGCCCCAGCATTTT. It yields the protein CASSRRDGDNQPQHF. The genes are TRBV28 and TRBJ1-5; D perhaps matches TRBD1 (5 bases). This CDR3 has 15 amino acids. The V and J ends lost 5 bases and 3 bases respectively, with 14 bases between them. Per germline, CDR1 MDHEN and CDR2 SYDVKM.